This TCR beta chain was observed in a study of CD8 T cells in ankylosing spondylitis. Study outcomes and limitations: Some of the motif variants had earlier been found in reactive arthritis patients' fluid and blood.

TCRdb redid the calling of the 5' RACE reads with MiXCR, one entry per CDR3 protein. The sample lists about 130,000 distinct CDR3 sequences; approximately 14% were seen once. Points on this clonotype: Its antigen is as yet unknown.

This TCR derives from a female donor with ankylosing spondylitis or in good health (not recorded which). The specimen was blood, either unsorted or a sorted T cell fraction (not recorded which).

The CDR3 region has the DNA TGTGCCACCAGCAGAGGAGAGGGTGTGTTGGGAAAGTTCTTC. It is translated as CATSRGEGVLGKFF. This chain uses TRBV15 with TRBJ2-1, with D possibly being TRBD2 (5 bases). V lost 1 base, J lost 14 bases, and 18 bases lay in between. The CDR3 extends over 14 amino acids. Germline V gene sequence: CDR1 LNHNV, CDR2 YYDKDF (reference sequence).